This T cell receptor (beta chain) was recorded in a study of cytomegalovirus exposure and HLA in healthy donors. As regards this clone: Its antigen is unknown.

Overall study results and limits: According to the study, about 180 TCR beta chains were cytomegalovirus-associated. What TCR beta sequences reportedly achieved was accurate prediction of HLA-A and HLA-B alleles in most subjects. Looking again later, the authors saw that most CMV-associated TCR beta chains seemed HLA-restricted.

PCR amplification relied on 60 Vbeta primers (plus 13 Jbeta primers). Authors' methods: In a later analysis, the count reached some 88 million unique TCR beta chains, with about 12 million shared. Profiling relied on immunoSEQ multiplex PCR, and the TCRdb table lists in-frame clones only, not all of them. V, J and clone size were drawn from that table, and D and trimming were deduced from the DNA. The repertoire holds 150,000 or so clones, with 70% to 85% as singletons. Input material: PBMCs. The receptor was derived from a woman aged 25 to 39 in good health and CMV-seronegative.

The CDR3 DNA is TGTGCCAGTAGTATACTAGCGGGAGACAATGAGCAGTTCTTC. It encodes CASSILAGDNEQFF. The chain carries TRBV19 and TRBJ2-1, with 10 bases fitting TRBD2. Trimming took 2 bases from V and 5 from J; bases not matched to a gene: 0. CDR1 is LNHDA and CDR2 is SQIVND in the germline V gene (reference sequence). The CDR3 has 14 residues.